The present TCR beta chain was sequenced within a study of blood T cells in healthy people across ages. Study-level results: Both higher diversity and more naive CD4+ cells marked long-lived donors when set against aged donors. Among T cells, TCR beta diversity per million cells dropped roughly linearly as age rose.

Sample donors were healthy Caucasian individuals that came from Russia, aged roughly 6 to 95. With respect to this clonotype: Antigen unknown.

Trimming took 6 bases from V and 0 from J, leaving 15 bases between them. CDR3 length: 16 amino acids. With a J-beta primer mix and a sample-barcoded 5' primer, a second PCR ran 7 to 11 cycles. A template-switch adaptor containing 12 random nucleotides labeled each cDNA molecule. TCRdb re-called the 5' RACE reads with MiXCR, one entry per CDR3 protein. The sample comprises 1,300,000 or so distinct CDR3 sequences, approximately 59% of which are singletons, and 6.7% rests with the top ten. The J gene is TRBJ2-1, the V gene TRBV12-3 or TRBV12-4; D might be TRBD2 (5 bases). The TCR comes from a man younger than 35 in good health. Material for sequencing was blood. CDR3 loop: CASRPLGLSSYNEQFF. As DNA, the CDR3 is TGTGCCAGCAGACCCCTTGGACTGAGCTCCTACAATGAGCAGTTCTTC.